The 25 T cell receptor beta chains below come from one sample, sequenced in a study of blood T cell repertoires in COVID-19. Produced via immunoSEQ multiplex PCR; TCRdb's table is partial and in-frame only. The sample comprises approximately 400,000 clones, 88% of which are singletons, and around an eighth rests with the top ten. The sequencing sample was made of peripheral blood. The receptors were sampled from a woman aged 45-65 years with COVID-19, enrolled during active disease.

This clone was observed a handful of times. The CDR3 protein is CASSYIGGGSNTEAFF. The CDR3 DNA is TGTGCCAGCAGTTACATAGGGGGGGGCAGTAACACTGAAGCTTTCTTT. The chain uses TRBV6-5 and TRBJ1-1, with a possible D match to TRBD1 (6 bases). Deletions cut 2 bases from V and 2 bases from J, with 15 bases between. The CDR3 has 16 amino acids. Germline V gene lookup returns CDR1 MNHEY and CDR2 SVGAGI.

The chain is built from TRBV7-6 and TRBJ2-3; weak D call: TRBD2 (5 bases). The CDR3 length is 14 residues. Trimming pared 4 bases from V and 3 bases from J, leaving 11 bases between. Germline assignment: CDR1 SGHVS and CDR2 FNYEAQ. CDR3 nucleotides: TGTGCCAGCAGCTCCGGGGTGGGGACAGATACGCAGTATTTT. Its translation is CASSSGVGTDTQYF.

This sequence joins TRBV12-3 or TRBV12-4 and TRBJ1-2, with D unclear. Trimming cost V 7 bases and J 2 bases, with 11 bases left between them. The CDR3 spans 13 residues. CDR3 nucleotide sequence: TGTGCCAGCACCGCAGACGGGAACTATGGCTACACCTTC. The encoded protein is CASTADGNYGYTF.

This chain connects TRBV27 to TRBJ1-5; TRBD1 aligns across 10 bases. V dropped 4 bases and J dropped 0; count of bases not matched to a gene: 3. This CDR3 is 16 amino acids long. Germline CDR1 MNHEY, CDR2 SMNVEV (reference sequence). CDR3 bases: TGTGCCAGCAGTTCGACAGGGGGCAATAGCAATCAGCCCCAGCATTTT. Its protein product is CASSSTGGNSNQPQHF.

This sequence joins TRBV9 and TRBJ2-3; TRBD1 is a possible D gene (6 bases). There are 12 residues in the CDR3. CDR1 and CDR2 from the germline V gene are SGDLS and YYNGEE. The V end lost 4 bases, the J end lost 6 bases, and 9 bases lay between the germline ends. CDR3 amino acids: CASSRRGDTQYF. The CDR3 DNA is TGTGCCAGCAGCCGAAGGGGGGATACGCAGTATTTT.

The chain joins TRBV12-5 to TRBJ2-7; 7 bases are a match to TRBD1. The V gene's germline CDR1 is LGHNT and CDR2 FRNRAP. The ends lost 2 bases at V and 4 bases at J; junction bases unmatched: 11. The CDR3 sequence is 16 residues long. The CDR3 nucleotides are TGTGCTAGTGGTTTGACTTACAGGGGCGCGGAGTACGAGCAGTACTTC. Residues: CASGLTYRGAEYEQYF.

The gene calls are TRBV6-5 and TRBJ1-2, with D possibly TRBD1 on 5 matching bases. Germline CDR1 MNHEY, CDR2 SVGAGI. V was shortened by 8 bases and J by 5 bases, with 15 bases between the two germline ends. The CDR3 consists of 13 residues. The CDR3 reads CASLVDSFYGYTF. The CDR3 DNA reads as TGTGCCAGCTTAGTAGACAGTTTTTATGGCTACACCTTC.

The chain uses TRBV9 and TRBJ1-2; the D is unclear. The CDR3 spans 13 residues. Trimming left V 0 bases short and J 4 bases short, with 7 bases between. Germline CDR1 reads SGDLS; CDR2 reads YYNGEE. The CDR3 DNA is TGTGCCAGCAGCGTAGCTACAGCCTATGGCTACACCTTC. Encoded protein: CASSVATAYGYTF.

The rearrangement uses TRBV7-2 and TRBJ1-2; 7 positions match TRBD1. Germline assignment: CDR1 SGHTA and CDR2 FQGNSA. Trimming at V came to 6 bases and at J to 2 bases, leaving 9 bases not matched to a gene. The CDR3 is made up of 15 amino acids. The CDR3 reads CASRYSGTDNYGYTF. Written as DNA, the CDR3 is TGTGCCAGCAGATACTCCGGGACAGACAACTATGGCTACACCTTC.

J is TRBJ2-3 and V is TRBV30; 9 bases line up with TRBD1. CDR1 is GTSNPN, CDR2 SVGIG, per germline (reference sequence). The trim removed 7 bases at V and 3 bases at J, leaving 11 bases unmatched. The length of the CDR3 is 15 residues. The CDR3 sequence is CALSTGTGSTDTQYF. CDR3 DNA: TGTGCCTTAAGTACTGGGACAGGGTCGACAGATACGCAGTATTTT.

The chain couples TRBV12-5 to TRBJ1-2, with D possibly being TRBD1 (5 bases). Trimming pared 1 base from V and 8 bases from J, leaving 11 bases between. CDR3 length: 13 amino acids. Germline V CDR1 and CDR2: LGHNT, FRNRAP. The CDR3 sequence is CASGLEGGEGYTF. The DNA of the CDR3 is TGTGCTAGTGGTTTGGAGGGAGGGGAAGGCTACACCTTC.

The chain employs TRBV6-5 and TRBJ1-4; 8 nucleotides agree with TRBD1. Trimming at V came to 4 bases and at J to 6 bases, leaving 4 bases not matched to a gene. The germline CDR1 and CDR2 sequences are MNHEY and SVGAGI. CDR3 length: 14 amino acids. Written as DNA, the CDR3 is TGTGCCAGCAGTTCAGGGGGCGCGGATGAAAAACTGTTTTTT. Encoded protein: CASSSGGADEKLFF.

The chain uses TRBV6-5 and TRBJ1-2, with D unclear. V was pared by 5 bases and J by 3 bases, with 10 bases between. The germline V gene encodes CDR1 MNHEY and CDR2 SVGAGI. The CDR3 covers 13 residues. The DNA for the CDR3 is TGTGCCAGCAGTATCCGGTCGGACTATGGCTACACCTTC. Protein sequence: CASSIRSDYGYTF.

The V call is TRBV27, the J call TRBJ1-1; unclear D gene. The CDR3 has 16 amino acids. Per the germline V gene, CDR1 is MNHEY and CDR2 is SMNVEV (reference sequence). The V and J ends lost 0 bases and 6 bases respectively, with 17 bases between them. The CDR3 DNA is TGTGCCAGCAGTTTATCGCCCTGGGAGTTCGTCTCTGAAGCTTTCTTT. Its protein is CASSLSPWEFVSEAFF.

V usage is TRBV3-1 (or the pseudogene TRBV3-2) and J usage is TRBJ2-7, with TRBD2 matching 7 bases. Germline CDR1 LGHDT, CDR2 YNNKEL (reference sequence). This CDR3 contains 15 residues. Trimming cost V 4 bases and J 6 bases; bases outside gene matches: 12. The CDR3 sequence is CASSRVAGPGVEQYF. CDR3 nucleotides: TGTGCCAGCAGCCGCGTAGCGGGCCCGGGGGTCGAGCAGTACTTC.

This rearrangement joins TRBV19 to TRBJ1-5, with D unresolved. Germline V gene lookup returns CDR1 LNHDA and CDR2 SQIVND (reference sequence). The CDR3 is made up of 15 amino acids. V was clipped by 2 bases and J by 3 bases, with 11 bases between them. CDR3 in amino acids: CASSINGLINQPQHF. The CDR3 nucleotides read TGTGCCAGTAGTATAAATGGACTGATCAATCAGCCCCAGCATTTT.

There are a few counts of this clone. The chain couples TRBV10-1 to TRBJ1-1; 9 nucleotides align to TRBD1. Germline trimming cut 2 bases from V and 11 bases from J; bases unmatched to any gene: 6. From germline, CDR1 is WNHNN and CDR2 SYGVQD (reference sequence). The CDR3 runs to 13 residues. The chain's CDR3 is CASSEGGQGKAFF. The CDR3 DNA sequence: TGCGCCAGCAGTGAGGGGGGACAGGGAAAGGCTTTCTTT.

The CDR3 region has the DNA TGTGCCAGTAGTATAGACTGGGGCGTCTACAATGAGCAGTTCTTC. Protein product: CASSIDWGVYNEQFF. J is TRBJ2-1 and V is TRBV19, with D maybe TRBD1 (5 bases). This CDR3 has 15 amino acids. Germline V gives CDR1 LNHDA, CDR2 SQIVND (reference sequence). V was clipped by 0 bases and J by 3 bases, with 9 bases between them.

The rearrangement uses TRBV29-1 and TRBJ1-2; no definite D call. The ends were cut back, 6 bases at V and 3 bases at J, with 14 bases in the middle. Germline CDR1 SQVTM, CDR2 ANQGSEA. This CDR3 region has 13 residues. The CDR3 reads CSVKRVSDYGYTF. The CDR3, as DNA: TGCAGCGTGAAGCGTGTCTCAGACTATGGCTACACCTTC.

This chain uses TRBV3-1 (or the pseudogene TRBV3-2) with TRBJ1-2; D is possibly TRBD1 (5 bases). The CDR3 is 15 amino acids. Trimming shortened V by 1 base and J by 5 bases, and 14 bases separated the two germline ends. Germline CDR1 reads LGHDT; CDR2 reads YNNKEL (reference sequence). The CDR3 DNA reads as TGTGCCAGCAGCCAAGCGAGCCAGGGAAAATATGGCTACACCTTC. Residues: CASSQASQGKYGYTF.

The chain joins TRBV12-3 or TRBV12-4 to TRBJ1-5, with D possibly being TRBD1 (5 bases). CDR3 length: 13 amino acids. Trimming pared 3 bases from V and 6 bases from J, leaving 9 bases between. CDR3 nucleotides: TGTGCCAGCAGTTTCGGGGGTTTTCAGCCCCAGCATTTT. Protein: CASSFGGFQPQHF.

V is TRBV29-1 and J is TRBJ1-2, with 10 bases fitting TRBD1. The CDR3 consists of 16 residues. The germline gives CDR1 SQVTM, CDR2 ANQGSEA. J was trimmed by 1 base and V by 4 bases; bases with no gene match: 9. CDR3 DNA sequence: TGCAGCGTTGTTAGACGGGGACAGGGGAGTAACTATGGCTACACCTTC. This encodes CSVVRRGQGSNYGYTF.

This clone was seen a few times. This sequence joins TRBV30 and TRBJ1-5, with TRBD1 matching over 7 bases. Germline loops: CDR1 GTSNPN, CDR2 SVGIG (reference sequence). The CDR3 is 13 amino acids. V was clipped by 0 bases and J by 6 bases; unmatched bases: 2. CDR3: CAWSVQGSQPQHF. The DNA of the CDR3 is TGTGCCTGGAGTGTACAGGGGAGTCAGCCCCAGCATTTT. Looking up the rest from reference TRBV30 and TRBJ1-5 gives the full variable domain: SQTIHQWPATLVQPVGSPLSLECTVEGTSNPNLYWYRQAAGRGLQLLFYSVGIGQISSEVPQNLSASRPQDRQFILSSKKLLLSDSGFYLCAWSVQGSQPQHFGDGTRLSIL.

V is TRBV13 and J is TRBJ1-2, with TRBD1 as a possible D gene (6 bases). Germline V gene data show CDR1 as PRHDT and CDR2 as FYEKMQ (reference sequence). The CDR3 is 14 residues long. V dropped 1 base and J dropped 1 base, with 7 bases sitting between them. As DNA, the CDR3 is TGTGCCAGCAGCTTAGCAGGGGTTAACTATGGCTACACCTTC. It codes for CASSLAGVNYGYTF.

The gene calls are TRBV19 and TRBJ2-1; 10 bases align to TRBD2. This CDR3 region has 16 residues. Germline values: CDR1 LNHDA, CDR2 SQIVND (reference sequence). J gave up 0 bases and V 4 bases, and 3 bases lay outside the gene matches. CDR3 in DNA: TGTGCCAGTAGTACTAGCGGGGGCCTCTCCTACAATGAGCAGTTCTTC. This gives the protein CASSTSGGLSYNEQFF. Drawing the rest from reference TRBV19 and TRBJ2-1, the complete variable domain is DGGITQSPKYLFRKEGQNVTLSCEQNLNHDAMYWYRQDPGQGLRLIYYSQIVNDFQKGDIAEGYSVSREKKESFPLTVTSAQKNPTAFYLCASSTSGGLSYNEQFFGPGTRLTVL.